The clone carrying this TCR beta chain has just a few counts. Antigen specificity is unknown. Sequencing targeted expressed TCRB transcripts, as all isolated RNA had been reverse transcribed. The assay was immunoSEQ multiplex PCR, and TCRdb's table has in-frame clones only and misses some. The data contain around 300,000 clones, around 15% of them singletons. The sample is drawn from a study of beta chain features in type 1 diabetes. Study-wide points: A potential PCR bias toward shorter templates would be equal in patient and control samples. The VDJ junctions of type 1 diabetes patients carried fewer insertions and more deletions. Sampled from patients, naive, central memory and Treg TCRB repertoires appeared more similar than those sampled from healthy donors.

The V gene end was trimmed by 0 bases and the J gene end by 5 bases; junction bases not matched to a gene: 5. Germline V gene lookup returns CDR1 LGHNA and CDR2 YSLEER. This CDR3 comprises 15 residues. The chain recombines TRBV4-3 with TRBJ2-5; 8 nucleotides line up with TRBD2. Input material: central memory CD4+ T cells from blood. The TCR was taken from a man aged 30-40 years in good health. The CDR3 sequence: CASSQEWTSSETQYF. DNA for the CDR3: TGCGCCAGCAGCCAAGAGTGGACTAGCAGTGAGACCCAGTACTTC.